One and the same sample provided the 4 T cell receptor beta chains below, sequenced in a study of blood T cell repertoires in COVID-19. Assay: immunoSEQ multiplex PCR; the TCRdb copy retains only in-frame clones and omits some. The sample lists about 220,000 clones, 70% to 90% seen once, with about 13% in the top ten. Sequences were obtained from peripheral blood. These receptors all stem from a human donor in a cohort sampled during active COVID-19.

V is TRBV5-1 and J is TRBJ1-1, with a tentative D call TRBD1 (6 bases). The CDR3 has 15 residues. CDR1 and CDR2 from the germline V gene are SGHRS and YFSETQ. Trimming removed 7 bases at V and 6 bases at J, with 22 bases between. The CDR3 region is CASAQLGDNTAEAFF. The DNA for the CDR3 is TGCGCCAGCGCCCAGCTAGGGGACAATACCGCTGAAGCTTTCTTT.

The chain recombines TRBV5-1 with TRBJ1-5, with D tentatively TRBD1 (5 bases). The V end lost 0 bases, the J end lost 2 bases, and 12 bases lay between the germline ends. CDR1 SGHRS and CDR2 YFSETQ come from the germline V gene. The CDR3 runs to 16 residues. The CDR3 DNA sequence: TGCGCCAGCAGCTTGGCCGTCAGGGTATGCAATCAGCCCCAGCATTTT. As protein: CASSLAVRVCNQPQHF.

This clone came up many times. CDR3: CAISGLLTEEQYF. CDR3 DNA sequence: TGTGCCATCAGTGGGCTACTGACTGAAGAGCAGTACTTC. The rearrangement uses TRBV10-3 and TRBJ2-7; D is unclear. This CDR3 is 13 amino acids long. The germline V gene encodes CDR1 ENHRY and CDR2 SYGVKD. V shed 4 bases and J shed 7 bases, with 14 bases lying between them.

The chain combines TRBV18 with TRBJ1-3; unclear D gene. Germline values: CDR1 KGHSH, CDR2 LQKENI. Trimming pared 6 bases from V and 3 bases from J, leaving 12 bases between. CDR3 length equals 14 residues. CDR3 nucleotide sequence: TGTGCCAGCTCCCCCCGGGAAGTTGGAAACACCATATATTTT. Translated: CASSPREVGNTIYF.